This T cell receptor beta chain was sequenced for a study of T cell responses to AZD1222 COVID-19 vaccine. The repertoire was sequenced with immunoSEQ multiplex PCR; TCRdb's copy has only in-frame clones and lacks some. This sample yields about 100,000 clones, of which 80% to 95% are seen a single time; 1.5% to 2% belongs to the top ten. The origin of this receptor is an adult in good health. The sample in question was peripheral blood, obtained on day 0 of AZD1222 vaccination.

CDR3 DNA sequence: TGTGCCGCAGGGACAGGACCGAACACTGAAGCTTTCTTT. It translates to CAAGTGPNTEAFF. This sequence joins TRBV10-3 and TRBJ1-1, with 8 bases matching TRBD1. J was trimmed by 1 base and V by 11 bases; bases with no gene match: 6. CDR3 length: 13 amino acids. The germline CDR1 and CDR2 sequences are ENHRY and SYGVKD.